Below are 16 T cell receptor beta chains sequenced from a single sample in a study of OX40 agonist ivuxolimab in advanced cancers. Generated by immunoSEQ multiplex PCR, the TCRdb table keeps only in-frame clones and is missing some. The table shows tens of thousands of clones, with around four fifths occurring only once. The sample in question was CD4+ or CD8+ T cells sorted from blood, obtained in a trial of the OX40 agonist ivuxolimab. The receptor set was obtained from an adult with an advanced solid tumor such as melanoma, head and neck, liver or kidney cancer.

The count of this clone is one. CDR3: CASSYGLAGGKETQYF. The CDR3 coding sequence is TGTGCCAGCAGTTACGGACTAGCGGGAGGAAAAGAGACCCAGTACTTC. The chain combines TRBV6-5 with TRBJ2-5, with 14 bases aligning to TRBD2. The CDR3 is 16 residues long. Germline trimming cut 2 bases from V and 3 bases from J; bases unmatched to any gene: 2. The germline CDR1 and CDR2 sequences are MNHEY and SVGAGI.

The table lists this clone with a count of one. The chain couples TRBV7-9 to TRBJ2-7; D is ambiguous. Trimming pared 5 bases from V and 5 bases from J, leaving 16 bases between. The germline CDR1 and CDR2 sequences are SEHNR and FQNEAQ (reference sequence). CDR3 length equals 14 residues. The DNA of the CDR3 is TGTGCCAGCAGCCGCGCCAACATAGTGAACGAGCAGTACTTC. It translates to CASSRANIVNEQYF. The full variable domain, with the rest looked up from reference TRBV7-9 and TRBJ2-7, is DTGVSQNPRHKITKRGQNVTFRCDPISEHNRLYWYRQTLGQGPEFLTYFQNEAQLEKSRLLSDRFSAERPKGSFSTLEIQRTEQGDSAMYLCASSRANIVNEQYFGPGTRLTVT.

This clone was detected only a few times. This chain joins TRBV7-2 and TRBJ2-5, with D possibly matching TRBD2 (7 bases). The CDR3 length is 13 residues. V lost 5 bases to trimming and J lost 12 bases, with 19 bases between them. The germline CDR1 and CDR2 sequences are SGHTA and FQGNSA. The CDR3 here is CASSAGEGHREYF. CDR3 sequence (DNA): TGTGCCAGCAGCGCGGGGGAGGGACATCGAGAGTACTTC.

The gene calls are TRBV19 and TRBJ1-2, with D unclear. The germline gives CDR1 LNHDA, CDR2 SQIVND (reference sequence). The length of the CDR3 is 12 residues. The V and J ends lost 6 bases and 4 bases respectively, with 9 bases between them. This CDR3 reads CASSGRIYGYTF. The CDR3 region has the DNA TGTGCCAGTAGCGGACGGATCTATGGCTACACCTTC.

The CDR3 loop reads CASSSLTGAGETQYF. In DNA, the CDR3 is TGTGCCAGCTCCTCATTGACGGGGGCGGGGGAGACCCAGTACTTC. J is TRBJ2-5 and V is TRBV2, with D perhaps assigned TRBD1 or TRBD2 (6 bases each). V was cut by 8 bases and J by 5 bases, with 21 bases left in between. CDR1 and CDR2 (germline): SNHLY, FYNNEI. The CDR3 is 15 amino acids. Filled out from reference TRBV2 and TRBJ2-5, the complete variable domain reads EPEVTQTPSHQVTQMGQEVILRCVPISNHLYFYWYRQILGQKVEFLVSFYNNEISEKSEIFDDQFSVERPDGSNFTLKIRSTKLEDSAMYFCASSSLTGAGETQYFGPGTRLLVL.

This rearrangement joins TRBV6-1 to TRBJ2-1; D is tentatively TRBD1 or TRBD2 (5 bases each). Between the trimmed V and J ends, which lost 5 bases and 8 bases, there was a span of 16 bases. The germline CDR1 and CDR2 sequences are MNHNS and SASEGT. This CDR3 is built from 14 residues. This CDR3 is CASSRGPNEDEQFF. In DNA form, the CDR3 reads TGTGCCAGCAGTAGGGGACCCAACGAAGATGAGCAGTTCTTC.

J is TRBJ2-1 and V is TRBV11-2; TRBD2 matches at 10 bases. Germline lookup yields CDR1 SGHAT and CDR2 FQNNGV. V gave up 1 base and J gave up 7 bases; unmatched junction bases: 7. The CDR3 is 16 residues long. The CDR3, as DNA: TGTGCCAGCAGCTTAGTGTCACTAGCGGGAAATAATGAGCAGTTCTTC. This encodes CASSLVSLAGNNEQFF.

This clone was detected only once. The chain recombines TRBV6-6 with TRBJ2-5; D is uncertain. The J call may be wrong; the DNA end is better matched by TRBJ2-7. Germline-derived CDR1 and CDR2 are MNHNY and SVGAGI (reference sequence). This CDR3 region has 11 residues. CDR3 amino acids: CASSISSEQYF. CDR3 bases: TGTGCCAGCAGTATCAGTTCCGAGCAGTACTTC.

V and J are TRBV19 and TRBJ1-5, with TRBD1 matching 10 bases. The CDR3 is 16 amino acids. Trimming cost V 5 bases and J 4 bases; bases outside gene matches: 8. The germline gives CDR1 LNHDA, CDR2 SQIVND (reference sequence). The CDR3 region is CASSLTGTGANQPQHF. The DNA of the CDR3 is TGTGCCAGTAGTCTAACCGGGACAGGGGCTAATCAGCCCCAGCATTTT.

The V and J genes are TRBV7-2 and TRBJ1-4, with 7 bases identical to TRBD1. Per germline, CDR1 SGHTA and CDR2 FQGNSA. V dropped 5 bases and J dropped 3; count of bases not matched to a gene: 6. The CDR3 covers 15 residues. The CDR3 loop is CASSESGGANEKLFF. In DNA form, the CDR3 reads TGTGCCAGCAGCGAATCAGGGGGGGCTAATGAAAAACTGTTTTTT. The full variable domain, in which reference TRBV7-2 and TRBJ1-4 provide the parts outside the CDR3, is GAGVSQSPSNKVTEKGKDVELRCDPISGHTALYWYRQSLGQGLEFLIYFQGNSAPDKSGLPSDRFSAERTGGSVSTLTIQRTQQEDSAVYLCASSESGGANEKLFFGSGTQLSVL.

In this sample, this clone turned up once. This chain links TRBV4-2 with TRBJ2-7; 9 bases map to TRBD2. With 1 base clipped from V and 6 bases from J, the junction kept 7 bases outside the gene matches. This CDR3 spans 15 amino acids. CDR1 LGHNA and CDR2 YNFKEQ come from the germline V gene. This CDR3 is CASSQGPSGVGEQYF. The CDR3 DNA reads TGTGCCAGCAGCCAAGGACCTAGCGGGGTAGGCGAGCAGTACTTC.

The chain recombines TRBV28 with TRBJ2-1; D may be TRBD2 (6 bases). The CDR3 spans 16 residues. Germline V gene data show CDR1 as MDHEN and CDR2 as SYDVKM. Between the trimmed V and J ends, which lost 6 bases and 0 bases, there was a span of 15 bases. The CDR3 spells CASRPDSGLSYNEQFF. The CDR3, as DNA: TGTGCCAGCAGGCCTGACAGCGGGCTCTCCTACAATGAGCAGTTCTTC.

The V and J genes are TRBV29-1 and TRBJ1-1; tentative D call: TRBD1 (5 bases). The CDR3 covers 13 residues. Trimming cost V 4 bases and J 5 bases, with 14 bases left between them. Germline CDR1 reads SQVTM; CDR2 reads ANQGSEA. CDR3: CSVVTSRGTEAFF. The CDR3 bases are TGCAGCGTTGTAACTTCGCGGGGGACTGAAGCTTTCTTT.

This chain links TRBV6-5 with TRBJ2-2; no definite D call. The V end was cut by 4 bases, the J end by 5 bases, with 14 bases between. The CDR3 covers 15 residues. CDR1 and CDR2 from the germline V gene are MNHEY and SVGAGI. The CDR3 loop is CASSFSPRATGELFF. The CDR3 nucleotides read TGTGCCAGCAGTTTCTCCCCACGAGCGACCGGGGAGCTGTTTTTT.

The V gene is TRBV19, the J gene TRBJ2-1; unclear D gene. This CDR3 has 13 residues. Germline V gives CDR1 LNHDA, CDR2 SQIVND (reference sequence). Trimming removed 7 bases at V and 6 bases at J, with 13 bases between. The CDR3 nucleotides are TGTGCCAGTACCCCCATCCTGGGCAATGAGCAGTTCTTC. This gives the protein CASTPILGNEQFF.

The chain joins TRBV28 to TRBJ2-7; TRBD1 matches 11 bases. This CDR3 is built from 17 residues. Per the germline V gene, CDR1 is MDHEN and CDR2 is SYDVKM. V was pared by 3 bases and J by 3 bases, with 10 bases of the junction left unmatched. CDR3 amino acids: CASSFRGLGQGVYEQYF. DNA for the CDR3: TGTGCCAGCAGTTTCCGCGGCCTGGGACAGGGGGTCTACGAGCAGTACTTC.